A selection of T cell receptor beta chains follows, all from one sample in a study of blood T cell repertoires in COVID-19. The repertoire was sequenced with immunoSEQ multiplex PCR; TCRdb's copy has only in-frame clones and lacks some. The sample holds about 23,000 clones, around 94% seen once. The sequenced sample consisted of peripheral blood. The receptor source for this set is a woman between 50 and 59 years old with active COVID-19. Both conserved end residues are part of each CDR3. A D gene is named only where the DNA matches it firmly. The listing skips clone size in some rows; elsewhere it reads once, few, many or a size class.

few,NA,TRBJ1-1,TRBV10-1,CASSAGMNTEAFF,TGCGCCAGCAGTGCAGGAATGAACACTGAAGCTTTCTTT
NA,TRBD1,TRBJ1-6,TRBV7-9,CASSLESGQGGNSPLHF,TGTGCCAGCAGCTTAGAGAGTGGACAGGGGGGGAATTCACCCCTCCACTTT
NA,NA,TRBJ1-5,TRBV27,CASSMDSYSNQPQHF,TGTGCCAGCAGTATGGACAGTTATAGCAATCAGCCCCAGCATTTT
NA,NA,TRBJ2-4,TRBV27,CASSGPGNIQYF,TGTGCCAGCAGTGGCCCGGGAAACATTCAGTACTTC
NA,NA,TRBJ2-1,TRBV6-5,CASGGANEQFF,TGTGCCAGCGGGGGGGCTAATGAGCAGTTCTTC
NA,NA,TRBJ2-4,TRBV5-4,CASSLIGAAESIQYF,TGTGCCAGCAGCCTGATTGGGGCCGCGGAGAGCATTCAGTACTTC
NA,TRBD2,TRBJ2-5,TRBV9,CASSLGGGGQETQYF,TGTGCCAGCAGCCTTGGCGGCGGGGGCCAAGAGACCCAGTACTTC
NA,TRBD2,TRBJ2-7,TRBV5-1,CASSLGTSGAYEQYF,TGCGCCAGCAGCTTGGGTACTAGCGGGGCCTACGAGCAGTACTTC
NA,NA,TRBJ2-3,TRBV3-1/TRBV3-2,CASSQLAADTQYF,TGTGCCAGCAGCCAACTCGCGGCAGATACGCAGTATTTT
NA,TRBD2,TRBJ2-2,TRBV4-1,CASSRGGSVLAAGELFF,TGCGCCAGCAGCCGCGGTGGGTCGGTGCTAGCGGCCGGGGAGCTGTTTTTT
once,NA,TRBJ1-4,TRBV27,CASSLIPRGHNEKLFF,TGTGCCAGCAGTTTAATCCCCAGGGGCCATAATGAAAAACTGTTTTTT
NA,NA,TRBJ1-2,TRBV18,CASSPSEEATPHNGYTF,TGTGCCAGCTCGCCCTCCGAGGAGGCGACACCTCACAATGGCTACACCTTC
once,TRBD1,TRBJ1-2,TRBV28,CASATGGSGYGYTF,TGTGCCAGCGCAACAGGGGGCTCAGGGTATGGCTACACCTTC
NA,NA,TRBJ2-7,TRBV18,CASSPPGLASYEQYF,TGTGCCAGCTCACCACCGGGACTCGCTTCCTACGAGCAGTACTTC
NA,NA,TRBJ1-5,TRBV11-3,CASSLGLTGNQPQHF,TGTGCCAGCAGCTTGGGACTAACAGGGAATCAGCCCCAGCATTTT
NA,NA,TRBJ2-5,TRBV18,CASSPGAPQETQYF,TGTGCCAGCTCACCAGGAGCGCCCCAAGAGACCCAGTACTTC
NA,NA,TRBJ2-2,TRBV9,CASSVEGQGTGELFF,TGTGCCAGCAGCGTAGAGGGGCAGGGGACCGGGGAGCTGTTTTTT
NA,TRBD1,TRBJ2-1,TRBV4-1,CASSPSIATGQGENEQFF,TGCGCCAGCAGCCCTAGTATAGCTACGGGACAGGGGGAGAATGAGCAGTTCTTC
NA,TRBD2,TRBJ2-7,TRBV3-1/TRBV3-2,CASSQFTAGGHEQYF,TGTGCCAGCAGCCAATTCACAGCGGGAGGGCACGAGCAGTACTTC
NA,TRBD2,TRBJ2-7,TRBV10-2,CASSEGLLASYEQYF,TGCGCCAGCAGTGAGGGTTTACTAGCGAGCTACGAGCAGTACTTC
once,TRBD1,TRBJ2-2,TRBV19,CASRPGQGGTGELFF,TGTGCCAGTAGACCGGGACAGGGTGGCACCGGGGAGCTGTTTTTT
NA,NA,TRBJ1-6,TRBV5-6,CASSLRGGSGNSPLHF,TGTGCCAGCAGCTTGAGGGGAGGGTCGGGAAATTCACCCCTCCACTTT
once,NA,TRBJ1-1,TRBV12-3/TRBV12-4,CASSRSKNTEAFF,TGTGCCAGCAGCCGTAGCAAGAACACTGAAGCTTTCTTT
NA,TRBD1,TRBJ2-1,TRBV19,CASSKLTGTLEQFF,TGTGCCAGTAGTAAACTGACAGGGACGCTTGAGCAGTTCTTC
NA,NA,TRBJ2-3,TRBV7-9,CASSLAQDTLEDTQYF,TGTGCCAGCAGCTTAGCGCAGGACACACTGGAGGATACGCAGTATTTT
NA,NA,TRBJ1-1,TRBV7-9,CASSPSGGTEAFF,TGTGCCAGCAGCCCCTCTGGCGGCACTGAAGCTTTCTTT
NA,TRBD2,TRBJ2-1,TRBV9,CASSPGGGEQFF,TGTGCCAGCAGCCCCGGGGGGGGAGAGCAGTTCTTC
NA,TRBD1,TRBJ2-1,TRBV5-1,CASSPPPDRDEQFF,TGCGCCAGCAGCCCACCTCCGGACAGGGATGAGCAGTTCTTC
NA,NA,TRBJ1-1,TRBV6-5,CASINRVGTEAFF,TGTGCCAGCATAAACAGGGTGGGGACTGAAGCTTTCTTT
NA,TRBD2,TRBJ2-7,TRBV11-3,CASSPAGGGYEQYF,TGTGCCAGCAGCCCAGCGGGAGGAGGCTACGAGCAGTACTTC
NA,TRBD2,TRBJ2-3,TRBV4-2,CASSQENGGATDTQYF,TGTGCCAGCAGCCAAGAAAACGGGGGGGCCACAGATACGCAGTATTTT
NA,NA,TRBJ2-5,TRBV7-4,CASSPSGRQETQYF,TGTGCCAGCAGCCCCAGTGGGAGGCAAGAGACCCAGTACTTC
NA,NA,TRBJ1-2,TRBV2,CASSGAGLGYSYTF,TGTGCCAGCAGTGGGGCAGGGCTGGGCTATAGCTACACCTTC
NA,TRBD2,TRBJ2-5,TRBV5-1,CASSLAGTTQETQYF,TGCGCCAGCAGCCTCGCCGGGACTACCCAAGAGACCCAGTACTTC
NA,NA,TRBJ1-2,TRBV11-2,CASSLGEGGIGGYTF,TGTGCCAGCAGCTTGGGGGAGGGGGGCATAGGTGGCTACACCTTC
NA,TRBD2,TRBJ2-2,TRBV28,CASSLTYWERGNTGELFF,TGTGCCAGCAGTTTAACCTACTGGGAGCGGGGGAACACCGGGGAGCTGTTTTTT
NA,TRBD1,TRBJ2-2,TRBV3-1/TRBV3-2,CASTPLGQGAGELFF,TGTGCCAGCACCCCCTTAGGACAGGGGGCCGGGGAGCTGTTTTTT
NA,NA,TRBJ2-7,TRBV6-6,CASSYQGGSYEQYF,TGTGCCAGCAGTTATCAGGGGGGATCCTACGAGCAGTACTTC
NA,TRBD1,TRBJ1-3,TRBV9,CASSISRGPGNTIYF,TGTGCCAGCAGCATCTCCAGGGGGCCTGGAAACACCATATATTTT
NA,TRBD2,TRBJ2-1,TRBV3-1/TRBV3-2,CASSRLAGGVLGNEQFF,TGTGCCAGCAGCCGCCTAGCGGGAGGGGTATTAGGCAATGAGCAGTTCTTC
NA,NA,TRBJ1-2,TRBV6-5,CASSSQGSGGYTF,TGTGCCAGCAGTTCGCAGGGTAGTGGTGGCTACACCTTC
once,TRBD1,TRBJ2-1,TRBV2,CASRSTGMDNEQFF,TGTGCCAGCAGGTCGACAGGGATGGACAATGAGCAGTTCTTC
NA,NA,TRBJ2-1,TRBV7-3,CASSPGLAYNEQFF,TGTGCCAGCAGCCCAGGGTTAGCCTACAATGAGCAGTTCTTC
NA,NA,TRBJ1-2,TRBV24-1,CATSDSTVYGYTF,TGTGCCACCAGTGATTCGACAGTCTATGGCTACACCTTC
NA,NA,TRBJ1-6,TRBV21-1,CASRQESGQYNVGLDSPLHF,TGTGCCAGCAGGCAAGAATCGGGACAGTATAATGTTGGATTGGATTCACCCCTCCACTTT
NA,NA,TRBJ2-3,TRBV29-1,CSVEIAADTQYF,TGCAGCGTTGAAATAGCGGCGGATACGCAGTATTTT